The 16 T cell receptor beta chains below all came from one sample that was sequenced in a study of metastatic and nonmetastatic thyroid tumors. TCRdb called clones again from the PCR reads with MiXCR. The sample holds around 89,000 clones, around 14% seen once. Thyroid surgery took place with no prior treatment in any patient. Source material: blood. The source is a female donor with papillary thyroid cancer or a benign thyroid nodule (not recorded which). Some clones in this sample may be carry-over from other donors' samples.

This clone was seen at least ten times. The chain couples TRBV7-9 to TRBJ1-4; 9 nucleotides align to TRBD1. Per the germline V gene, CDR1 is SEHNR and CDR2 is FQNEAQ (reference sequence). The length of the CDR3 is 16 residues. The V gene end was trimmed by 5 bases and the J gene end by 7 bases; junction bases not matched to a gene: 11. CDR3 amino acids: CASSQFTGGGSEKLFF. The CDR3 nucleotides are TGTGCCAGCAGCCAATTCACAGGGGGCGGGAGTGAAAAACTGTTTTTT.

The chain has TRBV6-1 and TRBJ1-3; D not certain. CDR1 is MNHNS, CDR2 SASEGT, per germline. The CDR3 is 15 residues long. V was trimmed by 7 bases and J by 4 bases, leaving 17 bases between them. The CDR3 is CASKRRSKEGNTIYF. CDR3 coding DNA: TGTGCCAGCAAGAGAAGATCCAAGGAGGGAAACACCATATATTTT.

This clone was seen ten or more times. V is TRBV27 and J is TRBJ1-5; weak D call: TRBD1 (6 bases). This CDR3 is 13 amino acids long. Trimming pared 8 bases from V and 1 base from J, leaving 9 bases between. Per the germline V gene, CDR1 is MNHEY and CDR2 is SMNVEV (reference sequence). DNA for the CDR3: TGTGCCAGCGGTCAGGGGAGCAATCAGCCCCAGCATTTT. It is translated as CASGQGSNQPQHF.

This clone occurred many times. The rearrangement links TRBV7-2 to TRBJ2-1, with D perhaps given as TRBD1 or TRBD2 (6 bases each). This CDR3 has 16 amino acids. V was trimmed by 3 bases and J by 1 base, leaving 13 bases between them. Per the germline V gene, CDR1 is SGHTA and CDR2 is FQGNSA. The CDR3 protein is CASSLGTGRSYNEQFF. The CDR3 DNA reads TGTGCCAGCAGCTTGGGAACAGGGAGGTCCTACAATGAGCAGTTCTTC.

At least ten counts were recorded for this clone. This sequence joins TRBV9 and TRBJ1-1; D perhaps matches TRBD1 (5 bases). Germline CDR1 is SGDLS and CDR2 is YYNGEE. V shed 2 bases and J shed 3 bases, with 8 bases lying between them. The CDR3 extends over 13 amino acids. The DNA of the CDR3 is TGTGCCAGCAGCGTCGCGGGGGACACTGAAGCTTTCTTT. It codes for CASSVAGDTEAFF.

This clone was recorded at least ten times. V and J are TRBV2 and TRBJ1-6; D possibly corresponds to TRBD1 (5 bases). V shed 8 bases and J shed 6 bases, with 11 bases lying between them. The germline V gene encodes CDR1 SNHLY and CDR2 FYNNEI. The CDR3 has 13 amino acids. This CDR3 reads CASFRDPNSPLHF. CDR3 DNA: TGTGCCAGCTTCAGGGACCCTAATTCACCCCTCCACTTT.

This clone was picked up many times. The genes are TRBV15 and TRBJ2-1; D tentatively fits TRBD1 or TRBD2 (5 bases each). The CDR3 loop spans 14 amino acids. V lost 3 bases and J 8 bases, leaving 14 bases between the germline ends. Germline V gene lookup returns CDR1 LNHNV and CDR2 YYDKDF (reference sequence). The CDR3 bases are TGTGCCACCAGCAGTGACTCGAGGGGTGATGAGCAGTTCTTC. This sequence encodes CATSSDSRGDEQFF.

This clone came up a few times. The identical CDR3 is also encoded by other nucleotide sequences in the sample. The rearrangement joins TRBV4-1 to TRBJ1-4, with no clear D. CDR3 length: 15 amino acids. The V end lost 1 base, the J end lost 0 bases, and 6 bases lay between the germline ends. Germline lookup yields CDR1 MGHRA and CDR2 YSYEKL. Here the CDR3 reads CASSQGGATNEKLFF. In nucleotides, the CDR3 is TGCGCCAGCAGCCAAGGAGGTGCAACTAATGAAAAACTGTTTTTT.

This clone was counted at least ten times. This rearrangement joins TRBV20-1 to TRBJ2-7, with 9 positions matching TRBD1. This CDR3 spans 14 amino acids. V dropped 3 bases and J dropped 0; count of bases not matched to a gene: 3. Germline V gene lookup returns CDR1 DFQATT and CDR2 SNEGSKA (reference sequence). Here the CDR3 reads CSASETGGSYEQYF. The CDR3 DNA is TGCAGTGCTAGTGAGACAGGGGGCTCCTACGAGCAGTACTTC.

This clone was observed at least ten times. The V gene is TRBV5-6, the J gene TRBJ1-5; 8 bases map to TRBD1. This CDR3 spans 14 amino acids. Per germline, CDR1 SGHDT and CDR2 YYEEEE. V shed 4 bases and J 2 bases; nucleotides not matched to a gene: 2. Here the CDR3 DNA reads TGTGCCAGCAGCAGCAGGGGGCGCAATCAGCCCCAGCATTTT. Its protein is CASSSRGRNQPQHF.

This clone was detected ten times or more. This chain joins TRBV7-8 and TRBJ2-2; D might be TRBD2 (6 bases). CDR3 length: 15 residues. Germline values: CDR1 SGHVS, CDR2 FQNEAQ. V shed 1 base and J shed 2 bases, with 8 bases lying between them. The CDR3 reads CASSLVGGNTGELFF. In nucleotides, the CDR3 is TGTGCCAGCAGCTTAGTGGGGGGAAACACCGGGGAGCTGTTTTTT.

The table lists this clone with many counts. The CDR3 spells CASSGRDRGRLDEKLFF. Written as DNA, the CDR3 is TGTGCCAGCAGCGGCCGGGACAGGGGGCGCTTGGATGAAAAACTGTTTTTT. The chain is built from TRBV9 and TRBJ1-4; 12 bases match TRBD1. CDR1 and CDR2 from the germline V gene are SGDLS and YYNGEE. The trim removed 3 bases at V and 6 bases at J, leaving 9 bases unmatched. The CDR3 loop spans 17 amino acids.

This clone was observed a few times. A much larger clone differs from this one at a single base, so this may be a read error. The CDR3 loop is CASGTVKSPPHF. The CDR3, as DNA: TGTGCCAGCGGGACGGTTAAATCACCCCCCCACTTT. The chain links TRBV2 to TRBJ1-6; D possibly corresponds to TRBD1 (5 bases). This CDR3 region has 12 residues. Germline lookup yields CDR1 SNHLY and CDR2 FYNNEI.

The V call is TRBV5-4, the J call TRBJ2-2, with TRBD2 identical over 10 bases. CDR1 and CDR2 from the germline V gene are SGHNT and YYREEE (reference sequence). CDR3 size: 17 residues. The V gene end was trimmed by 2 bases and the J gene end by 3 bases; junction bases not matched to a gene: 7. The DNA of the CDR3 is TGTGCCAGCAGCTTTATTCGGCTAGCGGGAGACACCGGGGAGCTGTTTTTT. Translation: CASSFIRLAGDTGELFF.

The sample holds many counts of this clone. Other DNA sequences in the same sample also yield this CDR3. This chain links TRBV12-3 or TRBV12-4 with TRBJ2-3; 9 bases map to TRBD2. The CDR3 consists of 17 residues. Trimming took 0 bases from V and 4 from J; bases not matched to a gene: 8. Written as DNA, the CDR3 is TGTGCCAGCAGTTTAGCGGGAGTAGCGGGGGTCCCAGATACGCAGTATTTT. It yields the protein CASSLAGVAGVPDTQYF.

As concerns this clone: One junction end does not reproduce the germline sequence, and a read error may be involved. The sample carries other DNA sequences with the same CDR3. The chain couples TRBV2 to TRBJ2-3; D may correspond to TRBD1 or TRBD2 (5 bases each). Germline V gene lookup returns CDR1 SNHLY and CDR2 FYNNEI. The CDR3 loop spans 14 amino acids. The CDR3 reads CASSLGRGVDTRYF. CDR3 in DNA: TGTGCGAGCAGTCTTGGGAGAGGGGTAGATACGCGGTATTTT.